This T cell receptor (beta chain) appears in the sequencing data of a study of cytomegalovirus exposure and HLA in healthy donors (TCRdb year 2017). Regarding the complete study: An earlier analysis of 587 of the donors reported roughly 300 Gb of sequence data and 117 million unique TCR beta sequences obtained from some 200 million T cells. Typing coverage varied by locus: about 620-630 donors for A, B, C, DRB1 and DQB1; 522 for DQA1; about 570 for DPA1; 450 to 480 for DPB1. Using immunosequencing, the study profiled T cell repertoires from around 680 subjects and related those repertoires to cytomegalovirus serostatus. Among about 370 genotyped donors of the cohort, an average of approximately 200,000 unique TCR beta nucleotide sequences was sequenced per donor, of which roughly 17% were non-productive. The later analysis used no new phenotypic data to find candidate immune exposures, relying instead on TCR beta sequences and their occurrence across donors. The study aimed to test whether signatures of past pathogen exposure could be identified by cataloging public T cell receptors. Every discovery cohort repertoire had been produced on one sequencing platform. Class I and class II HLA loci were covered by the typing at four-digit resolution. Donor age, sex, ethnicity and CMV serostatus were compiled alongside the repertoire data. A later genetic analysis used genome-wide SNP genotypes for about three fifths of the 666 donors, treating that subset as a discovery cohort. Of the roughly 400 genotyped donors, roughly 85% fell in the genetic ancestry cluster associated with self-reported Caucasian donors. An early release covering more than 500 HLA-typed donors comprised about 300 gigabases of sequencing data and approximately 85 million unique TCR sequences. An earlier analysis of 587 of the donors used high-throughput TCR beta sequencing to judge whether each TCR beta V gene segment behaved as functional or pseudogenic. In a later analysis, previously published TCR beta repertoires from 500 to 750 donors were re-analyzed and high-resolution HLA genotyping was added so that TCR occurrence patterns could be studied. High-throughput TCR immunosequencing, statistical association of individual TCRs with disease status, and machine learning were combined to predict cytomegalovirus infection status. Because of strong linkage in the cohort, roughly five DR-DQ haplotypes were treated as single units for association and clustering. Along with the roughly 700-subject first cohort, a separate validation cohort of 120 different subjects was used. The paper's findings and limits, for the study overall: A later genetic analysis reported fewer N-insertions in productive TCRs among donors in an Asian-associated ancestry cluster than the approximately 670-donor mean. The only immune exposure information available for the cohort was CMV serostatus. A cluster of highly shared sequence variants was judged likely to represent a technical artifact of the sequencing pipeline. A later analysis found that HLA-associated TCR beta chains were more clonally expanded and had lower generation probabilities than equally common non-associated chains. In a later analysis, 15,000 to 20,000 TCR beta sequences were associated with specific HLA alleles at a false discovery rate of 0.05. Sequencing depth was assumed to be roughly uniform across donors in the presence/absence analyses, though that assumption may not hold. Strong co-occurrence of HLA alleles, especially DR and DQ, made assigning TCR associations to individual alleles difficult. According to a later analysis, TCR association rates differed among HLA loci, with DRB1 alleles showing the most associated TCRs and HLA-C alleles showing the fewest. HLA typing was unavailable for some donors at each locus, so association tests used only the typed subset. In the study, approximately 150 TCR beta chains were listed as associated with cytomegalovirus. According to a later analysis, parvovirus B19, influenza, CMV and Epstein-Barr virus appeared linked to several top co-occurrence clusters. A further reported finding was that TCR beta sequences accurately predicted the HLA-A and HLA-B alleles for most subjects in the first cohort. In vitro tests confirmed that three of the cytomegalovirus-associated TCR beta chains recognize cytomegalovirus antigens. It was suggested by the authors that the approach could potentially be generalized to other disease states and immunological phenotypes. Correlated functional status among segregating V segments might reflect linkage disequilibrium, but an unknown experimental factor could not be ruled out. V-gene and J-gene trimming of TCR beta chains was associated with a missense DCLRE1C variant in a later genetic analysis, and the association was replicated in an independent cohort. The 87-base-pair reads could not distinguish some IMGT-functional V segments, including TRBV6-2 and TRBV6-3, so those segments were excluded. This cohort had only TCR beta chains sequenced, and the lack of alpha or paired-chain data limited which features could be detected. The classifier was reported to diagnose cytomegalovirus status with high specificity and sensitivity in both the original cohort and the validation cohort. The earlier analysis of approximately 540 of the donors excluded some 16 rarely observed V segments, including chromosome 9 orphons, because counts were too low. In an earlier analysis of some 640 of the donors, most TCR beta V segments were observed in productive rearrangements about 87% or about 30% of the time, broadly matching IMGT annotations. Most CMV-associated TCR beta chains appeared to be HLA-restricted in a later analysis, and the HLA associations seemed to be driven largely by CMV exposure. Most TCR sequences were seen in very few donors, while some public TCRs were found in many individuals.

Library construction relied on the immunoSEQ multiplex PCR assay. For the multiplex PCR, a mixture combining 60 forward primers for TCR Vbeta segments and 13 reverse primers for TCR Jbeta segments was used. The CDR3 region of rearranged TCR beta genes was amplified from genomic DNA by a multiplex PCR assay. The amplified TCR beta libraries were sequenced on the Illumina HiSeq System as 87-base-pair reads. Concerning the study's data processing: In a later analysis, tens of millions of unique TCR beta chains were counted across the roughly 610 repertoires, and roughly 10 million of these chains were shared by at least two donors. To remove PCR and sequencing errors, raw reads were error-corrected and collapsed into unique sequences using a nearest-neighbor algorithm that merged closely related sequences. To assign V, D and J gene segments, CDR3 sequences were aligned to IMGT reference sequences. Each retained sequence needed at least a six-nucleotide match to both a V gene segment and a J gene segment. Rearrangements were classified as productive when the CDR3 lacked stop codons and remained in frame with V and J, and all other rearrangements were classified as non-productive. CDR3 was defined by IMGT convention, running from the second conserved V-encoded cysteine to the conserved J-encoded phenylalanine. In an earlier analysis of roughly 580 of the donors, sequences lacking an unambiguous match to a single V gene segment were excluded. An earlier analysis of several hundred of the donors classified V segments as functional when productive rearrangements were above 56.7% and as segregating when the standard deviation between donors was above 5%. To diagnose cytomegalovirus status from the catalog of TCR beta chain sequences, a statistical classification framework was built. V and J gene assignment, in a later analysis, came from comparing TCR nucleotide sequences with IMGT/GENE-DB human TR gene sequences. In a later analysis, CDR3 sequences and most-parsimonious VDJ recombination scenarios were assigned using the TCRdist pipeline. In a later analysis, each TCR beta chain was defined by its CDR3 amino acid sequence together with its V-gene family, and reads without a unique V-gene family were excluded. To address suspected cross-contamination and a sequencing artifact, a later analysis removed over 500 highly shared, low-generation-probability nucleotide sequences. In a later analysis, a clonal expansion index for each public chain was calculated from normalized within-repertoire ranks of inferred template counts. In a later analysis, generation probabilities were computed with a VDJ recombination model fitted to out-of-frame rearrangements, and the resulting probabilities were checked against IGoR. In a later analysis, TCR-TCR, TCR-HLA and TCR-CMV co-occurrence was scored with hypergeometric tests, and a repertoire-size bias correction was applied to TCR pairs. False discovery rates were estimated in a later analysis by permuting HLA or CMV assignments 20 times. In a later analysis, co-occurring TCRs were grouped with DBSCAN, and TCRdist sequence similarity was added when clustering was performed within HLA-allele-positive subsets. Repertoires with fewer than 30,000 or more than 120,000 public chains, plus five repertoires with anomalous nucleotide sharing, were excluded from co-occurrence clustering. The clones in this table, taken by TCRdb from immuneACCESS, are in-frame only. Not every clone is retained; where verified, under half of the shortfall comes from an unresolved V gene, and the cause of the rest is unknown. The D gene and trimming were derived from the DNA, and the V and J assignments and clone size from that table. Here the sample has roughly 200,000 clones; approximately 80% occur a single time. Of the sample, roughly 1.6% falls within the top ten clones.

From cysteine to phenylalanine, the CDR3 is 16 amino acids long. The retained sequence is limited to the CDR3, 48 bases, with the frame set at the first base. The germline V and J ends show losses of 4 bases and 0 bases respectively, and no gene match explains 6 bases of the junction. The germline V gene specifies SGHRS as CDR1 and YFSETQ as CDR2. The cohort consisted of approximately 670 healthy bone marrow donors. At the time of sampling, every cohort member was nominally healthy, though immune exposures that went unrecorded were likely present. The donor was CMV seronegative and was included in the group of over 300 seronegative cohort members. A peripheral blood sample was collected from each donor, and TCR beta sequencing was performed on peripheral blood mononuclear cells. Genomic DNA extraction from the blood cell samples was performed with the Qiagen DNeasy Blood Extraction Kit. With regard to this clone: Its antigen specificity is not known. Qualities for individual bases were not recorded, and no much larger clone is one base off.

The sequence links TRBV5-1 to TRBJ2-1; 8 bases in the junction line up with TRBD2. Sequencing was carried out using PBMCs. The clonotype was recovered from a man aged 45-65 years in good health and CMV-seronegative. The CDR3 is CASSRLRGGSYNEQFF. The nucleotides read TGCGCCAGCAGCAGACTCCGGGGGGGCTCCTACAATGAGCAGTTCTTC.